These 14 T cell receptor beta chains share one sample of origin, sequenced in a study of type 1 and type 2 diabetes patients (dated by TCRdb to about 2016). Sequenced using an Illumina MiSeq. For TCRbeta CDR3 amplification, the template was genomic DNA taken from the sorted T cell subsets. The TCRbeta CDR3 region was amplified by multiplex PCR with 30 forward and 13 reverse primers. TCRdb reran the public reads through fastp at Q25 and MiXCR, keeping productive beta chains. Rows merge per CDR3 protein into single entries with the most common DNA and genes. This sample lists fewer than 350,000 distinct CDR3 sequences; roughly 50% were detected once. Approximately 14% of the sample is in the top ten clones. What was sequenced was peripheral blood mononuclear cells (PBMCs). Every receptor here comes from a man between 18 and 29 years old with type 2 diabetes.

The CDR3 is CASSYSTGNQPQHF. The CDR3 coding sequence is TGTGCCAGCAGTTACTCGACAGGGAATCAGCCCCAGCATTTT. The chain carries TRBV6-2 or TRBV6-3 and TRBJ1-5; TRBD1 aligns across 7 bases. Germline-derived CDR1 and CDR2 are MNHEY and SVGEGT. V shed 0 bases, J shed 4 bases, and the junction held 0 bases outside the gene matches. CDR3 length: 14 residues.

The V gene is TRBV20-1, the J gene TRBJ2-7, with 12 bases that match TRBD1. V trimming: 3 bases; J trimming: 6 bases; junction bases outside the gene matches: 6. CDR3 length: 14 residues. The germline CDR1 and CDR2 sequences are DFQATT and SNEGSKA (reference sequence). The CDR3 region has the DNA TGCAGTGCTAGGCGGGGGACAGGGGGCGCCGAGCAGTACTTC. Encoded protein: CSARRGTGGAEQYF.

Points on this clonotype: Germline and junction disagree at one end, which may indicate a read error. This chain's CDR3 is CASSARRPHYGQYF. In DNA form, the CDR3 reads TGCGCCAGCAGTGCACGGAGGCCACACTACGGGCAGTACTTC. This chain uses TRBV2 with TRBJ2-7, with a weak D call TRBD2 (5 bases). Per germline, CDR1 SNHLY and CDR2 FYNNEI. The CDR3 is 14 amino acids. The full variable domain, rest sourced from reference TRBV2 and TRBJ2-7, is EPEVTQTPSHQVTQMGQEVILRCVPISNHLYFYWYRQILGQKVEFLVSFYNNEISEKSEIFDDQFSVERPDGSNFTLKIRSTKLEDSAMYFCASSARRPHYGQYFGPGTRLTVT.

Here the CDR3 reads CASSQQGYEQYF. CDR3 nucleotides: TGTGCCAGCAGCCAACAGGGTTACGAGCAGTACTTC. This chain joins TRBV13 and TRBJ2-7; maybe TRBD1 (6 bases). V was pared by 5 bases and J by 4 bases, with 9 bases between. This CDR3 spans 12 amino acids. CDR1 and CDR2 (germline): PRHDT, FYEKMQ (reference sequence).

The chain employs TRBV3-1 and TRBJ2-5; 7 nucleotides agree with TRBD1. Looked up from germline, CDR1 is LGHDT and CDR2 is YNNKEL (reference sequence). The CDR3 contains 15 residues. The junction had 11 bases not matched to a gene; V was cut back by 5 bases and J by 5 bases. CDR3: CASSSSGGTSETQYF. CDR3 in DNA: TGTGCCAGCAGCTCGTCAGGGGGAACCAGTGAGACCCAGTACTTC.

The genes are TRBV7-2 and TRBJ1-4; D might be TRBD1 (5 bases). V dropped 6 bases and J dropped 10 bases, with 21 bases sitting between them. Germline CDR1 and CDR2: SGHTA and FQGNSA. CDR3 size: 15 residues. The CDR3 sequence: CASRATANPGGKLFF. CDR3 sequence (DNA): TGTGCCAGCAGAGCGACAGCAAACCCCGGGGGAAAACTGTTTTTT. Based on the CDR3 plus reference TRBV7-2 and TRBJ1-4, the full variable domain is GAGVSQSPSNKVTEKGKDVELRCDPISGHTALYWYRQSLGQGLEFLIYFQGNSAPDKSGLPSDRFSAERTGGSVSTLTIQRTQQEDSAVYLCASRATANPGGKLFFGSGTQLSVL.

The chain employs TRBV25-1 and TRBJ2-7; tentative D call: TRBD2 (7 bases). CDR1 MGHDK and CDR2 SYGVNS come from the germline V gene. Trimming stripped 6 bases from V and 3 bases from J, with 21 bases between. This CDR3 is 16 amino acids long. CDR3 in DNA: TGTGCCAGCAGAGGGGGGGGGACTTTTTCTCTCTACGAGCAGTACTTC. Translation: CASRGGGTFSLYEQYF.

V usage is TRBV10-3 and J usage is TRBJ1-5, with a tentative D call TRBD1 (5 bases). The CDR3 runs 13 residues. CDR1 ENHRY and CDR2 SYGVKD come from the germline V gene. Trimming removed 3 bases at V and 5 bases at J, with 8 bases between. Here the CDR3 reads CAISESGYQPQHF. In DNA, the CDR3 is TGTGCCATCAGTGAATCAGGGTATCAGCCCCAGCATTTT.

The J gene is TRBJ1-6, the V gene TRBV30; D gene unclear. The length of the CDR3 is 16 residues. V was trimmed by 0 bases and J by 0 bases, leaving 9 bases between them. CDR1 is GTSNPN and CDR2 is SVGIG in the germline V gene (reference sequence). In DNA form, the CDR3 reads TGTGCCTGGAGTGTACCGATAAGCTCCTATAATTCACCCCTCCACTTT. It encodes CAWSVPISSYNSPLHF.

The table lists this clonotype with a few counts. The rearrangement links TRBV15 to TRBJ1-5; D gene ambiguous. Looked up from germline, CDR1 is LNHNV and CDR2 is YYDKDF (reference sequence). V dropped 1 base and J dropped 6 bases, with 7 bases sitting between them. This CDR3 comprises 13 residues. CDR3 coding DNA: TGTGCCACCAGCAGAGTACGCTCTCAGCCCCAGCATTTT. It translates to CATSRVRSQPQHF.

This chain connects TRBV19 to TRBJ2-1; 8 bases match TRBD2. CDR3 length: 16 amino acids. J was trimmed by 5 bases and V by 0 bases; bases with no gene match: 6. Per germline, CDR1 LNHDA and CDR2 SQIVND (reference sequence). Here the CDR3 DNA reads TGTGCCAGTAGTATAGATCCGGGGGGGGGAAACAATGAGCAGTTCTTC. Amino acid sequence: CASSIDPGGGNNEQFF.

The gene calls are TRBV18 and TRBJ1-1, with unresolved D. Trimming pared 2 bases from V and 1 base from J, leaving 11 bases between. The length of the CDR3 is 15 residues. Germline V gene sequence: CDR1 KGHSH, CDR2 LQKENI. CDR3 DNA: TGTGCCAGCTCACCAGGGCCGAACCCGAACACTGAAGCTTTCTTT. It yields the protein CASSPGPNPNTEAFF. Full variable domain (outside the CDR3, taken from reference TRBV18 and TRBJ1-1): NAGVMQNPRHLVRRRGQEARLRCSPMKGHSHVYWYRQLPEEGLKFMVYLQKENIIDESGMPKERFSAEFPKEGPSILRIQQVVRGDSAAYFCASSPGPNPNTEAFFGQGTRLTVV.

In this sample, this clonotype turned up once. The chain carries TRBV27 and TRBJ2-5; no reliable D call. TRBJ2-1 matches the DNA end more closely, so the J call is doubtful. The CDR3 is 14 amino acids. The germline CDR1 and CDR2 sequences are MNHEY and SMNVEV (reference sequence). The CDR3 spells CASSFSRWIGEQFF. The CDR3 DNA is TGTGCCAGCAGTTTCTCCCGGTGGATTGGTGAGCAGTTCTTC.

The V gene is TRBV6-5, the J gene TRBJ2-7, with a possible D match to TRBD2 (6 bases). CDR3 length: 14 residues. Per germline, CDR1 MNHEY and CDR2 SVGAGI. The V end was cut by 0 bases, the J end by 3 bases, with 9 bases between. The CDR3 region has the DNA TGTGCCAGCAGTTACTCGGAGGGGAACTACGAGCAGTACTTC. This codes for CASSYSEGNYEQYF.